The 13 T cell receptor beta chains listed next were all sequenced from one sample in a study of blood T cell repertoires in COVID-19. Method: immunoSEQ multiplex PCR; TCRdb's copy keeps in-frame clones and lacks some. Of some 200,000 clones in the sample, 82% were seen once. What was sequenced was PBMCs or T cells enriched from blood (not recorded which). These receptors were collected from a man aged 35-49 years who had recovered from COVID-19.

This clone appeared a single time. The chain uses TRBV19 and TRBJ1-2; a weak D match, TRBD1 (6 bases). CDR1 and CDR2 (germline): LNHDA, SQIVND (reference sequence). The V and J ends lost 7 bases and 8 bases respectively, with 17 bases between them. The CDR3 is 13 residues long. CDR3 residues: CASNKNRDGGYTF. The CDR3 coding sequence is TGTGCCAGTAATAAAAACAGGGACGGGGGCTACACCTTC.

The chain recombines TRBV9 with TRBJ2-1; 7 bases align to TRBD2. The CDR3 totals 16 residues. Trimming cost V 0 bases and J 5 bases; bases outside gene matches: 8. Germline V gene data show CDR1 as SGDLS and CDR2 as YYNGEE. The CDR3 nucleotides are TGTGCCAGCAGCGTAGGACTAGCTGATATTCACAATGAGCAGTTCTTC. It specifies CASSVGLADIHNEQFF.

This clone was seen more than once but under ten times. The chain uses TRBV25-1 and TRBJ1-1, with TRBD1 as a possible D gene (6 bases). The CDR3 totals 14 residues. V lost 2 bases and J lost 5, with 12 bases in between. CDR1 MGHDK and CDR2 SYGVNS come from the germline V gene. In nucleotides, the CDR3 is TGTGCCAGCAGTGAACCAGGGGATTTGACTGAAGCTTTCTTT. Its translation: CASSEPGDLTEAFF.

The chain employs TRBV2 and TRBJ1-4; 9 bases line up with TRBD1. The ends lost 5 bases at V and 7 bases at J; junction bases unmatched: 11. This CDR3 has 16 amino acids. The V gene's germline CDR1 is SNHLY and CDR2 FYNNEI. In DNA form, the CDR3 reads TGTGCCAGCAGTTCTCCCACTGGGACAGGGACTGAAAAACTGTTTTTT. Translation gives CASSSPTGTGTEKLFF.

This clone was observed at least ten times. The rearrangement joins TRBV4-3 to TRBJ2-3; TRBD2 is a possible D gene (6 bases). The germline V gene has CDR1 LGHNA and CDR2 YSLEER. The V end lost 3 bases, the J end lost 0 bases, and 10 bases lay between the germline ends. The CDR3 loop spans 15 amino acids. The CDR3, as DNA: TGCGCCAGCAGCCATAGCGGCCCAAGCACAGATACGCAGTATTTT. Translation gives CASSHSGPSTDTQYF.

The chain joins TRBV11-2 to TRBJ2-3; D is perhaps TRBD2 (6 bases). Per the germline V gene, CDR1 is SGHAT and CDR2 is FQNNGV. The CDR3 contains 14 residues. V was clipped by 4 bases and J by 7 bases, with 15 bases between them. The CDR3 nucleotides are TGTGCCAGCAGCTCCTGGGACTCCAAACATACGCAGTATTTT. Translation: CASSSWDSKHTQYF.

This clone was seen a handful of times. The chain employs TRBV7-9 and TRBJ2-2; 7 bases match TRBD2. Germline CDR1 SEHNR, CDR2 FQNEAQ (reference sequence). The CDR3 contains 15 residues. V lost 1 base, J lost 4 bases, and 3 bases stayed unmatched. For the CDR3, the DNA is TGTGCCAGCAGCTTAGGGCTAGCGGCCACCGGGGAGCTGTTTTTT. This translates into CASSLGLAATGELFF.

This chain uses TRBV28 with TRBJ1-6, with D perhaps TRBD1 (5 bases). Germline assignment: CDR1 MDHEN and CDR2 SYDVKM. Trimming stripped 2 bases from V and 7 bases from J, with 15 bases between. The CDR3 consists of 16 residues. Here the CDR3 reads CASSLRQGSWNSPLHF. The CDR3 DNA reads TGTGCCAGCAGTTTAAGGCAGGGTAGTTGGAATTCACCCCTCCACTTT.

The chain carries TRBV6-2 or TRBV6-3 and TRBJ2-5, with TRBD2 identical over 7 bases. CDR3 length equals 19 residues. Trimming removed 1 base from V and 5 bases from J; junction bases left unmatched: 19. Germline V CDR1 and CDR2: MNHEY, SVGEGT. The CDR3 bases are TGTGCCAGCAGTTACTTAACTCGGCGGGAGCGAGATCCACGGGAGACCCAGTACTTC. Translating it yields CASSYLTRRERDPRETQYF.

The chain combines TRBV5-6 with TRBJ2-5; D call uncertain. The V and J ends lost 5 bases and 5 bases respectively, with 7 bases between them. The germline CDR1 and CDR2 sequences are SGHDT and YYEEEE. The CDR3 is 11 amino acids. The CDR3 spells CASSSRETQYF. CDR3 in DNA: TGTGCCAGCAGTTCGCGGGAGACCCAGTACTTC.

CDR3 DNA: TGTGCCAGCAGCTTGGGGACAGGCGGTTTACTTAATGAAAAACTGTTTTTT. It codes for CASSLGTGGLLNEKLFF. The chain employs TRBV11-2 and TRBJ1-4, with TRBD1 matching over 8 bases. Germline lookup yields CDR1 SGHAT and CDR2 FQNNGV. Trimming at V came to 3 bases and at J to 4 bases, leaving 10 bases not matched to a gene. There are 17 residues in the CDR3.

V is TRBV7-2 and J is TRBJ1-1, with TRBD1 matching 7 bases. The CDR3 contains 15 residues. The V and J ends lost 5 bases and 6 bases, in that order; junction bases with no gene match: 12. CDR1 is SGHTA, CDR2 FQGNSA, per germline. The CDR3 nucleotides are TGTGCCAGCAGCGCGTACGGGACAGCTAGTGCTGAAGCTTTCTTT. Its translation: CASSAYGTASAEAFF. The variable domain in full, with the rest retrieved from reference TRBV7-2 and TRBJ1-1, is GAGVSQSPSNKVTEKGKDVELRCDPISGHTALYWYRQSLGQGLEFLIYFQGNSAPDKSGLPSDRFSAERTGGSVSTLTIQRTQQEDSAVYLCASSAYGTASAEAFFGQGTRLTVV.

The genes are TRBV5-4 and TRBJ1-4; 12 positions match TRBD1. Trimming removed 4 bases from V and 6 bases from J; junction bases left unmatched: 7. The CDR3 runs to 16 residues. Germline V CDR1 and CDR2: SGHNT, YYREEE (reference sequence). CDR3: CASSAGRDRGHEKLFF. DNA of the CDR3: TGTGCCAGCAGCGCCGGCCGGGACAGGGGGCATGAAAAACTGTTTTTT.